Below are 23 T cell receptor beta chains sequenced from a single sample in a study of cytomegalovirus exposure and HLA in healthy donors. Generated by immunoSEQ multiplex PCR, the TCRdb table keeps only in-frame clones and is missing some. The sample includes 100,000 to 150,000 clones, 75% to 90% seen only once; the top ten take 1% to 1.4%. The sample consisted of PBMCs. Receptors originate from a woman younger than 30 in good health and CMV-seronegative.

This clone has only one observation. The V gene is TRBV7-8, the J gene TRBJ1-5; D perhaps matches TRBD1 (5 bases). CDR3 length: 17 residues. Germline V lookup: CDR1 SGHVS, CDR2 FQNEAQ. Trimming removed 3 bases from V and 0 bases from J, with 15 bases in between. CDR3 protein: CASSFGGLGHSNQPQHF. In DNA, the CDR3 is TGTGCCAGCAGCTTCGGAGGGCTGGGGCATAGCAATCAGCCCCAGCATTTT.

V and J are TRBV29-1 and TRBJ1-2; no clear D. Germline assignment: CDR1 SQVTM and CDR2 ANQGSEA. The CDR3 is made up of 11 amino acids. Trimming removed 7 bases at V and 6 bases at J, with 12 bases between. The CDR3 DNA sequence: TGCAGCGCGCCACACGGGGATGGCTACACCTTC. It yields the protein CSAPHGDGYTF.

This clone occurred once. The chain links TRBV15 to TRBJ2-3, with D possibly TRBD2 on 6 matching bases. Per germline, CDR1 LNHNV and CDR2 YYDKDF (reference sequence). The CDR3 runs 13 residues. Between the trimmed V and J ends, which lost 5 bases and 3 bases, there was a span of 9 bases. CDR3 sequence: CATSAGTTDTQYF. The CDR3 nucleotides read TGTGCCACCAGCGCCGGGACTACAGATACGCAGTATTTT.

The chain uses TRBV13 and TRBJ1-5; 7 nucleotides match TRBD1. CDR1 and CDR2 from the germline V gene are PRHDT and FYEKMQ (reference sequence). V was pared by 5 bases and J by 6 bases, with 4 bases of the junction left unmatched. The CDR3 loop spans 13 amino acids. Here the CDR3 reads CASSADRVQPQHF. The CDR3 coding sequence is TGTGCCAGCAGCGCTGACAGGGTTCAGCCCCAGCATTTT.

This clone was picked up a small number of times. V usage is TRBV2 and J usage is TRBJ2-7; D is undetermined. V was clipped by 6 bases and J by 3 bases, with 6 bases between them. CDR1 SNHLY and CDR2 FYNNEI come from the germline V gene. CDR3 length: 11 amino acids. CDR3 bases: TGTGCCAGCAGGGCCCACTACGAGCAGTACGTC. Translated: CASRAHYEQYV.

V and J are TRBV6-1 and TRBJ2-3; TRBD2 matches at 9 bases. This CDR3 is built from 15 residues. J lost 4 bases, V lost 6 bases, and 8 bases had no gene match. Per the germline V gene, CDR1 is MNHNS and CDR2 is SASEGT. The CDR3 spells CASRQRAGGPDTQYF. DNA of the CDR3: TGTGCCAGCAGACAAAGGGCGGGGGGGCCAGATACGCAGTATTTT.

This CDR3 is CASSEVSGYNEQFF. The CDR3 DNA follows: TGTGCCAGCAGTGAAGTGTCGGGGTACAATGAGCAGTTCTTC. V and J are TRBV6-1 and TRBJ2-1, with D maybe TRBD2 (5 bases). The CDR3 is 14 amino acids. The V and J ends lost 1 base and 4 bases respectively, with 8 bases between them. Germline assignment: CDR1 MNHNS and CDR2 SASEGT.

J is TRBJ1-5 and V is TRBV30, with D unresolved. V was shortened by 4 bases and J by 6 bases, with 19 bases between the two germline ends. Germline V gene sequence: CDR1 GTSNPN, CDR2 SVGIG (reference sequence). This CDR3 region has 15 residues. CDR3 residues: CAWNPRDLGGQPQHF. CDR3 sequence (DNA): TGTGCCTGGAATCCCCGCGACTTGGGTGGTCAGCCCCAGCATTTT. Looking up the rest from reference TRBV30 and TRBJ1-5 gives the full variable domain: SQTIHQWPATLVQPVGSPLSLECTVEGTSNPNLYWYRQAAGRGLQLLFYSVGIGQISSEVPQNLSASRPQDRQFILSSKKLLLSDSGFYLCAWNPRDLGGQPQHFGDGTRLSIL.

The chain uses TRBV27 and TRBJ2-5, with D perhaps matching TRBD2 (7 bases). Germline CDR1 MNHEY, CDR2 SMNVEV (reference sequence). V lost 4 bases and J lost 4, with 10 bases in between. The CDR3 has 13 residues. This CDR3 is CASSSRGGETQYF. CDR3 nucleotides: TGTGCCAGCAGTTCTAGGGGGGGAGAGACCCAGTACTTC.

The genes are TRBV30 and TRBJ1-5; 10 positions match TRBD1. The length of the CDR3 is 14 residues. The V segment lost 3 bases and the J segment 6 bases; nucleotides outside the gene matches: 5. Germline CDR1 is GTSNPN and CDR2 is SVGIG (reference sequence). Here the CDR3 reads CAWSPGQGIQPQHF. In DNA, the CDR3 is TGTGCCTGGAGCCCGGGACAGGGGATTCAGCCCCAGCATTTT.

This chain connects TRBV30 to TRBJ2-7, with D perhaps matching TRBD2 (6 bases). V was shortened by 4 bases and J by 1 base, with 11 bases between the two germline ends. This CDR3 has 13 amino acids. Germline V CDR1 and CDR2: GTSNPN, SVGIG (reference sequence). CDR3 protein: CAWNYGSSYEQYF. CDR3 sequence (DNA): TGTGCCTGGAATTACGGGAGTTCCTACGAGCAGTACTTC. The entire variable domain, with the rest obtained from reference TRBV30 and TRBJ2-7, is as follows: SQTIHQWPATLVQPVGSPLSLECTVEGTSNPNLYWYRQAAGRGLQLLFYSVGIGQISSEVPQNLSASRPQDRQFILSSKKLLLSDSGFYLCAWNYGSSYEQYFGPGTRLTVT.

The chain uses TRBV15 and TRBJ2-7; tentatively, D is TRBD2 (7 bases). This CDR3 region has 13 residues. Germline V gene sequence: CDR1 LNHNV, CDR2 YYDKDF (reference sequence). Trimming took off 5 bases at V and 6 bases at J, with 14 bases between the two ends. Written as DNA, the CDR3 is TGTGCCACCAGCTTAGAGGGGGGGGCCGAGCAGTACGTC. Translating it yields CATSLEGGAEQYV.

The chain has TRBV15 and TRBJ2-7; 12 nucleotides agree with TRBD2. The V gene end was trimmed by 3 bases and the J gene end by 4 bases; junction bases not matched to a gene: 13. Germline V gene sequence: CDR1 LNHNV, CDR2 YYDKDF (reference sequence). CDR3 length: 18 residues. As DNA, the CDR3 is TGTGCCACCAGCAGGAGGACCCCTTCTAGCGGGAGGGGGTACGAGCAGTACTTC. Encoded protein: CATSRRTPSSGRGYEQYF.

The genes are TRBV5-6 and TRBJ2-1; 8 bases are a match to TRBD2. The germline gives CDR1 SGHDT, CDR2 YYEEEE. V dropped 4 bases and J dropped 5; count of bases not matched to a gene: 8. The CDR3 contains 15 residues. The CDR3 is CASSPTSATHNEQFF. The DNA of the CDR3 is TGTGCCAGCAGCCCGACTAGCGCGACCCACAATGAGCAGTTCTTC.

The chain employs TRBV5-1 and TRBJ2-1; D might be TRBD1 (6 bases). The CDR3 sequence is 16 residues long. Trimming cost V 6 bases and J 9 bases, with 25 bases left between them. CDR1 is SGHRS, CDR2 YFSETQ, per germline. For the CDR3, the DNA is TGCGCCAGCATACCCGGCCTCACAGGGTATGGGTTTGAGCAGTTCTTC. It translates to CASIPGLTGYGFEQFF.

The chain is built from TRBV30 and TRBJ2-7; 12 bases agree with TRBD1. The CDR3 contains 13 residues. The germline V gene encodes CDR1 GTSNPN and CDR2 SVGIG (reference sequence). V was clipped by 5 bases and J by 7 bases; unmatched bases: 6. The CDR3 loop reads CAWARDRGLEQYF. The CDR3 nucleotides read TGTGCCTGGGCCCGGGACAGGGGGCTTGAGCAGTACTTC.

The chain has TRBV4-2 and TRBJ2-5; 8 bases map to TRBD2. Germline loops: CDR1 LGHNA, CDR2 YNFKEQ. J lost 1 base, V lost 4 bases, and 8 bases had no gene match. The CDR3 contains 16 residues. CDR3 DNA: TGTGCCAGCAGCCCGAATCCTAGCGGGCTCCAAGAGACCCAGTACTTC. As protein: CASSPNPSGLQETQYF.

The chain couples TRBV11-2 to TRBJ2-7, with TRBD2 identical over 11 bases. Germline CDR1 is SGHAT and CDR2 is FQNNGV. V trimming: 4 bases; J trimming: 5 bases; junction bases outside the gene matches: 7. The length of the CDR3 is 15 residues. CDR3 coding DNA: TGTGCCAGCAGCTCAACTAGCGGGAGCTCGAACGAGCAGTACTTC. Amino acid sequence: CASSSTSGSSNEQYF.

The gene calls are TRBV5-1 and TRBJ2-3; D possibly corresponds to TRBD1 (5 bases). In germline, CDR1 is SGHRS, CDR2 YFSETQ. The CDR3 has 14 amino acids. V dropped 5 bases and J dropped 0 bases, with 10 bases sitting between them. The CDR3, as DNA: TGCGCCAGCAGGGACATTTCTAGCACAGATACGCAGTATTTT. Protein sequence: CASRDISSTDTQYF.

The chain combines TRBV6-5 with TRBJ1-1; D is uncertain. CDR3 length: 14 residues. Trimming took off 2 bases at V and 0 bases at J, with 7 bases between the two ends. Germline CDR1 and CDR2: MNHEY and SVGAGI. The CDR3 region is CASSYGGLNTEAFF. CDR3 sequence (DNA): TGTGCCAGCAGTTACGGTGGCCTGAACACTGAAGCTTTCTTT.

This chain connects TRBV7-8 to TRBJ1-5; D is uncertain. Germline V gene sequence: CDR1 SGHVS, CDR2 FQNEAQ. Trimming shortened V by 4 bases and J by 0 bases, and 19 bases separated the two germline ends. The CDR3 sequence is 18 residues long. The CDR3 reads CASSSQPPGLLSNQPQHF. Written as DNA, the CDR3 is TGTGCCAGCAGCTCCCAACCCCCAGGCCTACTTAGCAATCAGCCCCAGCATTTT.

The V gene is TRBV19, the J gene TRBJ1-1; 9 bases fit TRBD1. The CDR3 contains 16 residues. V dropped 5 bases and J dropped 1; count of bases not matched to a gene: 8. Germline V CDR1 and CDR2: LNHDA, SQIVND (reference sequence). The CDR3 DNA reads as TGTGCCAGTAGTTCCGGGACAGGGTACACGAACACTGAAGCTTTCTTT. This codes for CASSSGTGYTNTEAFF.

The chain employs TRBV28 and TRBJ1-2, with 7 positions matching TRBD1. The CDR3 extends over 12 amino acids. V trimming: 8 bases; J trimming: 3 bases; junction bases outside the gene matches: 3. Germline CDR1 reads MDHEN; CDR2 reads SYDVKM. DNA for the CDR3: TGTGCCAGCCAGGGACAGCACTATGGCTACACCTTC. Translated: CASQGQHYGYTF.